Sequencing of this T cell receptor (beta chain) was carried out in a study of T cell responses to AZD1222 COVID-19 vaccine. The study, taken as a whole, reports: Distributed over spike, vaccine-associated CD4 TCRs predominated at 160-218 and 743-854. Repertoire samples came only from after the peak T cell response.

Method: immunoSEQ multiplex PCR; TCRdb's copy keeps in-frame clones and lacks some. The sample carries more than 90,000 clones, around 90% recorded once. Remarks on this clone: Antigen: not known.

This TCR derives from an adult who received the AZD1222 COVID-19 vaccine. The sequencing here drew on peripheral blood, taken 28 days after the second AZD1222 dose.

CDR3: CAWSVRTANQPQHF. The CDR3 DNA is TGTGCCTGGAGTGTACGGACAGCTAATCAGCCCCAGCATTTT. The rearrangement uses TRBV30 and TRBJ1-5, with D perhaps matching TRBD1 (6 bases). Trimming stripped 0 bases from V and 4 bases from J, with 10 bases between. This CDR3 has 14 amino acids. CDR1 GTSNPN and CDR2 SVGIG come from the germline V gene (reference sequence).